Each of the 3 T cell receptor beta chains below was sequenced from the same sample in a study of cytomegalovirus exposure and HLA in healthy donors. The PCR was carried out with 60 Vbeta primers and 13 Jbeta primers. Clones were sequenced by immunoSEQ multiplex PCR, and TCRdb holds only the in-frame ones, with some missing. The sample holds around 45,000 clones. Sequenced material: PBMCs. The source of these receptors is a male donor in good health and CMV-seronegative.

This chain joins TRBV6-5 and TRBJ1-2, with 9 bases that match TRBD1. The CDR3 is 15 residues long. Germline V gene data show CDR1 as MNHEY and CDR2 as SVGAGI. V trimming: 0 bases; J trimming: 4 bases; junction bases outside the gene matches: 3. The CDR3 spells CASSYSGTGSYGYTF. The CDR3, as DNA: TGTGCCAGCAGTTACTCAGGGACAGGGAGCTATGGCTACACCTTC.

The genes are TRBV13 and TRBJ2-5; 10 positions agree with TRBD2. This CDR3 is built from 15 residues. J lost 0 bases, V lost 7 bases, and 5 bases had no gene match. The V gene's germline CDR1 is PRHDT and CDR2 FYEKMQ (reference sequence). CDR3 region: CASTSGGTHQETQYF. CDR3 nucleotide sequence: TGTGCCAGCACTAGCGGGGGAACCCACCAAGAGACCCAGTACTTC. The full variable domain, completed using reference TRBV13 and TRBJ2-5, is AAGVIQSPRHLIKEKRETATLKCYPIPRHDTVYWYQQGPGQDPQFLISFYEKMQSDKGSIPDRFSAQQFSDYHSELNMSSLELGDSALYFCASTSGGTHQETQYFGPGTRLLVL.

The chain recombines TRBV6-1 with TRBJ2-2; 11 positions match TRBD2. There are 15 residues in the CDR3. V trimming: 6 bases; J trimming: 5 bases; junction bases outside the gene matches: 5. Germline V CDR1 and CDR2: MNHNS, SASEGT. CDR3 protein: CASSLLAGGTGELFF. The CDR3 bases are TGTGCCAGCAGCCTCCTAGCGGGGGGAACCGGGGAGCTGTTTTTT.